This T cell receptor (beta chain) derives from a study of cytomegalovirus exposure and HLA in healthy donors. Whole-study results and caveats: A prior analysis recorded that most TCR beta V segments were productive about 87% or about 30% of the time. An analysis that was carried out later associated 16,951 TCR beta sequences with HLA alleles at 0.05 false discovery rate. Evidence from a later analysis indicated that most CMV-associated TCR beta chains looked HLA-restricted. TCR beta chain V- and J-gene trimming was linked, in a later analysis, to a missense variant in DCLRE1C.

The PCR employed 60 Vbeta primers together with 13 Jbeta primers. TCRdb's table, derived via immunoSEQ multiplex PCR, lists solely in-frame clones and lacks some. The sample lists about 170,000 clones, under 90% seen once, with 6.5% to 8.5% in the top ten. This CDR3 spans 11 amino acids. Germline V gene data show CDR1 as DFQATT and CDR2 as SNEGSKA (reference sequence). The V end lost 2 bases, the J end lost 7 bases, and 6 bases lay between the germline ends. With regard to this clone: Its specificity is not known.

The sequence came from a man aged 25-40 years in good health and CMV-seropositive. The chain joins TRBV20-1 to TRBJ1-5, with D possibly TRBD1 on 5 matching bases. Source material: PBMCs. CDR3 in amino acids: CSARRGQPQHF. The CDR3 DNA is TGCAGTGCTAGAAGGGGACAGCCCCAGCATTTT.